The 27 T cell receptor beta chains below were found in one sample sequenced in a study of blood T cell repertoires in COVID-19. Method: immunoSEQ multiplex PCR; TCRdb's copy keeps in-frame clones and lacks some. The data hold around 260,000 clones, with more than 85% observed a single time. The sequenced sample consisted of peripheral blood. These receptors originate from a woman aged 25 to 39 with COVID-19, enrolled during active disease.

This chain links TRBV4-1 with TRBJ2-7, with D unclear. V lost 1 base and J lost 0, with 10 bases in between. Per the germline V gene, CDR1 is MGHRA and CDR2 is YSYEKL. The CDR3 covers 15 residues. CDR3 coding DNA: TGCGCCAGCAGCCAAGTCCGCAGCGACTCCTACGAGCAGTACTTC. Encoded protein: CASSQVRSDSYEQYF.

On this clone: This sample includes further DNA sequences coding for the same CDR3. The J gene is TRBJ1-2, the V gene TRBV19, with TRBD1 matching over 8 bases. The V segment lost 5 bases and the J segment 5 bases; nucleotides outside the gene matches: 7. This CDR3 comprises 14 residues. Germline values: CDR1 LNHDA, CDR2 SQIVND (reference sequence). For the CDR3, the DNA is TGTGCCAGTAGTCCACGACAGGGGAGTTATGGCTACACCTTC. This codes for CASSPRQGSYGYTF.

The chain uses TRBV24-1 and TRBJ1-3, with D perhaps TRBD1 (6 bases). The CDR3 is 13 amino acids. V was clipped by 7 bases and J by 6 bases, with 12 bases between them. The germline gives CDR1 KGHDR, CDR2 SFDVKD. CDR3 bases: TGTGCCACCAGCACAAGGGGGTCAAACACCATATATTTT. Translation: CATSTRGSNTIYF.

The chain links TRBV19 to TRBJ2-1, with 7 bases identical to TRBD2. CDR3 length: 12 amino acids. V lost 10 bases and J lost 6; bases outside the gene matches: 6. Per germline, CDR1 LNHDA and CDR2 SQIVND (reference sequence). The CDR3 DNA is TGTGCCACCGCGGGAGCAGGCAATGAGCAGTTCTTC. It codes for CATAGAGNEQFF.

The V call is TRBV5-1, the J call TRBJ1-4; 7 bases line up with TRBD1. Germline CDR1 and CDR2: SGHRS and YFSETQ. V lost 4 bases, J lost 6 bases, and 6 bases stayed unmatched. The CDR3 runs to 14 residues. DNA for the CDR3: TGCGCCAGCAGCCACGGACAGGTTGATGAAAAACTGTTTTTT. Residues: CASSHGQVDEKLFF.

This clone occurred once. The gene calls are TRBV28 and TRBJ1-1; a possible D gene is TRBD1 (6 bases). The CDR3 spans 15 residues. Per the germline V gene, CDR1 is MDHEN and CDR2 is SYDVKM. The V end was cut by 2 bases, the J end by 4 bases, with 14 bases between. Here the CDR3 DNA reads TGTGCCAGCAGTTTAGGTGGGGGCTGGGTCACTGAAGCTTTCTTT. Encoded protein: CASSLGGGWVTEAFF.

This chain joins TRBV24-1 and TRBJ2-1; TRBD2 aligns across 10 bases. V shed 6 bases and J 8 bases; nucleotides not matched to a gene: 6. The germline CDR1 and CDR2 sequences are KGHDR and SFDVKD. There are 14 residues in the CDR3. The CDR3 DNA follows: TGTGCCACCAGTAGTCCTAGCGGGAGTGATGAGCAGTTCTTC. Amino acids: CATSSPSGSDEQFF.

The V and J genes are TRBV19 and TRBJ1-1, with TRBD1 matching 9 bases. Germline assignment: CDR1 LNHDA and CDR2 SQIVND (reference sequence). V shed 4 bases, J shed 11 bases, and the junction held 14 bases outside the gene matches. This CDR3 region has 15 residues. This CDR3 reads CASSRGTDTGGHAFF. The CDR3 bases are TGTGCCAGTAGTAGGGGCACAGACACAGGGGGCCATGCTTTCTTT.

This clone was detected once. The DNA of the CDR3 is TGTGCCAGCAGCACTAGGACTAGCCATGATGGCTCCTACGAGCAGTACTTC. This gives the protein CASSTRTSHDGSYEQYF. The chain combines TRBV7-9 with TRBJ2-7; 8 nucleotides line up with TRBD2. The trim removed 5 bases at V and 0 bases at J, leaving 12 bases unmatched. This CDR3 comprises 17 residues. Germline CDR1 reads SEHNR; CDR2 reads FQNEAQ (reference sequence).

This clone was picked up one time. The CDR3 DNA sequence: TGTGCCAGCAGCCTGTCGGCGCAGGGGCTACGCGAGCAGTACTTC. It yields the protein CASSLSAQGLREQYF. The rearrangement links TRBV11-2 to TRBJ2-7; possibly TRBD1 for D (6 bases). Germline-derived CDR1 and CDR2 are SGHAT and FQNNGV. The CDR3 length is 15 residues. Trimming shortened V by 5 bases and J by 6 bases, and 20 bases separated the two germline ends. Together with reference TRBV11-2 and TRBJ2-7, the CDR3 gives the full variable domain: EAGVAQSPRYKIIEKRQSVAFWCNPISGHATLYWYQQILGQGPKLLIQFQNNGVVDDSQLPKDRFSAERLKGVDSTLKIQPAKLEDSAVYLCASSLSAQGLREQYFGPGTRLTVT.

The chain combines TRBV25-1 with TRBJ2-7, with 9 bases matching TRBD1. The CDR3 contains 14 residues. Germline V lookup: CDR1 MGHDK, CDR2 SYGVNS. V was clipped by 6 bases and J by 3 bases; unmatched bases: 6. In DNA, the CDR3 is TGTGCCAGCAGCGACTACAGGGGGCACTACGAGCAGTACTTC. As protein: CASSDYRGHYEQYF.

The chain joins TRBV7-6 to TRBJ2-5; maybe TRBD1 (6 bases). Germline V gene data show CDR1 as SGHVS and CDR2 as FNYEAQ. This CDR3 contains 15 residues. Trimming left V 5 bases short and J 5 bases short, with 18 bases between. This CDR3 reads CASSPGLQGWETQYF. CDR3 sequence (DNA): TGTGCCAGCAGCCCTGGACTCCAGGGGTGGGAGACCCAGTACTTC.

The chain recombines TRBV4-1 with TRBJ2-4; 8 bases map to TRBD1. Germline V gene lookup returns CDR1 MGHRA and CDR2 YSYEKL. The J segment lost 5 bases and the V segment lost 2 bases, leaving 8 bases of the junction unmatched. The CDR3 spans 16 residues. DNA for the CDR3: TGCGCCAGCAGCCAACTCCCAGGGGGCGCCGAAAACATTCAGTACTTC. Residues: CASSQLPGGAENIQYF.

The V and J genes are TRBV7-3 and TRBJ2-1, with D possibly matching TRBD2 (6 bases). The ends were cut back, 5 bases at V and 3 bases at J, with 14 bases in the middle. Germline lookup yields CDR1 SGHTA and CDR2 FQGTGA. The CDR3 sequence is 15 residues long. CDR3 sequence (DNA): TGTGCCAGCAGCCCCGTCGGGGGACTCTACAATGAGCAGTTCTTC. Its translation: CASSPVGGLYNEQFF.

CDR3 sequence: CASSAETGINYGYTF. The CDR3 DNA reads as TGTGCCAGCAGCGCGGAGACAGGTATTAACTATGGCTACACCTTC. V usage is TRBV5-6 and J usage is TRBJ1-2; D may be TRBD1 (6 bases). This CDR3 has 15 residues. The V gene lost 4 bases and the J gene lost 1 base, with 14 bases spanning the gap. CDR1 is SGHDT, CDR2 YYEEEE, per germline.

The chain joins TRBV6-2 or TRBV6-3 to TRBJ1-1; TRBD1 matches at 7 bases. The germline CDR1 and CDR2 sequences are MNHEY and SVGEGT. V lost 2 bases, J lost 0 bases, and 12 bases stayed unmatched. The CDR3 is 18 amino acids. CDR3 in amino acids: CASSYPTGTEILNTEAFF. In DNA form, the CDR3 reads TGTGCCAGCAGTTACCCCACTGGGACAGAGATCTTGAACACTGAAGCTTTCTTT.

The chain links TRBV27 to TRBJ1-1, with D unclear. The CDR3 has 15 amino acids. Between the trimmed V and J ends, which lost 8 bases and 1 base, there was a span of 17 bases. Germline assignment: CDR1 MNHEY and CDR2 SMNVEV (reference sequence). The CDR3: CASLTHPGTNTEAFF. The CDR3 nucleotides are TGTGCCAGCCTTACTCATCCAGGAACGAACACTGAAGCTTTCTTT.

This clone was recorded once. The rearrangement joins TRBV20-1 to TRBJ1-4; D is perhaps TRBD1 (5 bases). Germline CDR1 is DFQATT and CDR2 is SNEGSKA (reference sequence). The CDR3 has 11 amino acids. Trimming shortened V by 3 bases and J by 8 bases, and 7 bases separated the two germline ends. The CDR3 sequence: CSASQGEKLFF. DNA of the CDR3: TGCAGTGCTAGCCAGGGCGAAAAACTGTTTTTT.

V usage is TRBV23-1 and J usage is TRBJ1-2; 7 positions agree with TRBD1. TRBV23-1 is reported as an ORF; its role is uncertain. This CDR3 has 16 residues. V gave up 1 base and J gave up 4 bases; unmatched junction bases: 9. The CDR3 sequence: CASSQWGRGPGYGYTF. DNA for the CDR3: TGCGCCAGCAGTCAATGGGGAAGGGGGCCGGGCTATGGCTACACCTTC.

This chain connects TRBV29-1 to TRBJ1-5; a weak D match, TRBD1 (6 bases). This CDR3 has 12 residues. The V gene lost 6 bases and the J gene lost 5 bases, with 11 bases spanning the gap. The germline V gene encodes CDR1 SQVTM and CDR2 ANQGSEA. CDR3 protein: CSVKQGDQPQHF. In nucleotides, the CDR3 is TGCAGCGTCAAACAGGGAGATCAGCCCCAGCATTTT.

The chain couples TRBV3-1 (or the pseudogene TRBV3-2) to TRBJ1-1; no definite D call. The CDR3 contains 13 residues. Germline assignment: CDR1 LGHDT and CDR2 YNNKEL (reference sequence). The V end lost 4 bases, the J end lost 0 bases, and 6 bases lay between the germline ends. The DNA of the CDR3 is TGTGCCAGCAGCCGGAGCATGAACACTGAAGCTTTCTTT. Residues: CASSRSMNTEAFF.

The chain recombines TRBV27 with TRBJ2-3; possibly TRBD2 for D (5 bases). This CDR3 spans 13 amino acids. The V gene lost 5 bases and the J gene lost 2 bases, with 8 bases spanning the gap. The germline V gene encodes CDR1 MNHEY and CDR2 SMNVEV (reference sequence). CDR3 coding DNA: TGTGCCAGCAGTCAACTAGACACAGATACGCAGTATTTT. Protein product: CASSQLDTDTQYF.

J is TRBJ1-1 and V is TRBV10-3; the D gene is possibly TRBD1 (6 bases). This CDR3 contains 13 residues. CDR1 and CDR2 from the germline V gene are ENHRY and SYGVKD. V shed 11 bases and J shed 0 bases, with 13 bases lying between them. The CDR3 coding sequence is TGTGCCGTCCGACAGGACCTGAACACTGAAGCTTTCTTT. Its protein is CAVRQDLNTEAFF.

The rearrangement uses TRBV2 and TRBJ2-7; the D gene is possibly TRBD1 (5 bases). CDR3 length: 15 residues. Germline V gives CDR1 SNHLY, CDR2 FYNNEI. Trimming took off 6 bases at V and 3 bases at J, with 18 bases between the two ends. CDR3 in DNA: TGTGCCAGCAGAACGGACATCTCCAACATCTACGAGCAGTACTTC. Protein sequence: CASRTDISNIYEQYF.

A single count supports this clone. The chain has TRBV10-1 and TRBJ2-1; possibly TRBD2 for D (6 bases). The CDR3 is made up of 13 amino acids. V was pared by 3 bases and J by 4 bases, with 7 bases between. Germline V CDR1 and CDR2: WNHNN, SYGVQD (reference sequence). CDR3 protein: CASSDGRYNEQFF. The CDR3 DNA sequence: TGCGCCAGCAGTGACGGGAGATACAATGAGCAGTTCTTC.

The rearrangement joins TRBV11-2 to TRBJ2-1, with 10 bases that match TRBD2. Germline V gene data show CDR1 as SGHAT and CDR2 as FQNNGV. Trimming removed 5 bases from V and 5 bases from J; junction bases left unmatched: 3. The CDR3 covers 14 residues. The CDR3 spells CASSPGLANNEQFF. The CDR3 region has the DNA TGTGCCAGCAGCCCGGGACTAGCGAACAATGAGCAGTTCTTC.

To note about this clone: The sample has other DNA sequences that encode this CDR3 too. The genes are TRBV30 and TRBJ1-1; 7 bases align to TRBD1. The germline V gene encodes CDR1 GTSNPN and CDR2 SVGIG (reference sequence). The CDR3 totals 14 residues. V lost 3 bases, J lost 1 base, and 5 bases stayed unmatched. The CDR3, as DNA: TGTGCCTGGAGCGTCGGGACAGCGAACACTGAAGCTTTCTTT. As protein: CAWSVGTANTEAFF.